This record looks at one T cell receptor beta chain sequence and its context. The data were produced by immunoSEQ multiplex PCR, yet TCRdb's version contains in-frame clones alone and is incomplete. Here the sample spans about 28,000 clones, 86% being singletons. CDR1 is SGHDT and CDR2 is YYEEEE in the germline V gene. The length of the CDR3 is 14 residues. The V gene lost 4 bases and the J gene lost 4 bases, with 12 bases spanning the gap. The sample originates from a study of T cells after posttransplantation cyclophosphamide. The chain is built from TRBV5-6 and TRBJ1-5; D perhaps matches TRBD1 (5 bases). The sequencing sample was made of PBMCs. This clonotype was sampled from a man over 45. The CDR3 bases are TGTGCCAGCAGCCGGACGGGGGGGAATCAGCCCCAGCATTTT. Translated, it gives CASSRTGGNQPQHF.